A single sample is the source of the 16 T cell receptor beta chains below, sequenced in a study of T cell changes during pregnancy in multiple sclerosis. Sequencing was performed with immunoSEQ multiplex PCR; in TCRdb, only in-frame clones are kept and a portion is missing. The sample has about 87,000 clones, 93% seen once. The sample in question was peripheral blood, obtained in the third trimester of pregnancy. All receptors derive from a female donor in good health, enrolled as a control in a pregnancy study.

The V gene is TRBV27, the J gene TRBJ2-3, with 8 nucleotides matching TRBD2. From germline, CDR1 is MNHEY and CDR2 SMNVEV (reference sequence). V was pared by 4 bases and J by 2 bases, with 17 bases of the junction left unmatched. CDR3 length: 19 residues. In nucleotides, the CDR3 is TGTGCCAGCAGTTCGACCCGCGGGGGTTCGCGGGAGGCCACAGATACGCAGTATTTT. This codes for CASSSTRGGSREATDTQYF.

This rearrangement joins TRBV9 to TRBJ2-3, with D perhaps matching TRBD2 (6 bases). CDR3 size: 14 residues. V was clipped by 4 bases and J by 3 bases, with 12 bases between them. Germline lookup yields CDR1 SGDLS and CDR2 YYNGEE. The CDR3 DNA sequence: TGTGCCAGCAGCCCCGGGGCGGGGACAGATACGCAGTATTTT. Amino acid sequence: CASSPGAGTDTQYF.

This clone appeared a single time. J is TRBJ1-5 and V is TRBV7-2, with D maybe TRBD1 (5 bases). Trimming pared 1 base from V and 5 bases from J, leaving 15 bases between. The CDR3 loop spans 16 amino acids. From germline, CDR1 is SGHTA and CDR2 FQGNSA. CDR3 amino acids: CASSLEAGRWDQPQHF. The CDR3 nucleotides read TGTGCCAGCAGCTTAGAGGCAGGGCGATGGGATCAGCCCCAGCATTTT.

The chain has TRBV6-5 and TRBJ2-3; TRBD1 agrees at 9 bases. The CDR3 extends over 14 amino acids. In germline, CDR1 is MNHEY, CDR2 SVGAGI. J lost 6 bases, V lost 6 bases, and 7 bases had no gene match. The CDR3 loop reads CASRRGQGGDTQYF. The CDR3 nucleotides are TGTGCCAGCAGACGGGGACAGGGTGGGGATACGCAGTATTTT.

J is TRBJ2-5 and V is TRBV28, with D unresolved. V was trimmed by 3 bases and J by 4 bases, leaving 12 bases between them. CDR1 is MDHEN and CDR2 is SYDVKM in the germline V gene. The CDR3 contains 14 residues. The CDR3 DNA reads as TGTGCCAGCAGTTTTTTTAGAGGTTCAGAGACCCAGTACTTC. It translates to CASSFFRGSETQYF.

The chain carries TRBV28 and TRBJ2-6; no reliable D call. There are 17 residues in the CDR3. CDR1 and CDR2 (germline): MDHEN, SYDVKM. Trimming removed 6 bases from V and 0 bases from J, with 15 bases in between. CDR3 sequence reads: CASSRRLSDSGANVLTF. The CDR3 DNA is TGTGCCAGCAGCCGCAGACTCTCTGACTCTGGGGCCAACGTCCTGACTTTC.

V and J are TRBV27 and TRBJ1-5; D is unclear. CDR3 size: 14 residues. Germline V gives CDR1 MNHEY, CDR2 SMNVEV (reference sequence). With 1 base removed from V and 6 bases from J, the gap between germline ends came to 10 bases. Here the CDR3 reads CASSLWGGGQPQHF. The CDR3 region has the DNA TGTGCCAGCAGTTTATGGGGAGGCGGTCAGCCCCAGCATTTT.

The chain recombines TRBV11-1 with TRBJ1-2; no clear D gene. With 1 base removed from V and 4 bases from J, the gap between germline ends came to 10 bases. Germline V gene data show CDR1 as SGHAT and CDR2 as FQDESV (reference sequence). The CDR3 is 14 residues long. CDR3 in DNA: TGTGCCAGCAGCTTAGGTGGCGGGAGCTATGGCTACACCTTC. It is translated as CASSLGGGSYGYTF.

This chain joins TRBV7-2 and TRBJ2-7, with 7 bases matching TRBD2. This CDR3 comprises 14 residues. Losses at the gene ends were 5 bases for V and 3 bases for J; bases not matched to a gene: 7. The V gene's germline CDR1 is SGHTA and CDR2 FQGNSA. The CDR3 nucleotides are TGTGCCAGCAGCCCCAAACGGGAGGACTACGAGCAGTACTTC. This gives the protein CASSPKREDYEQYF.

The chain combines TRBV5-4 with TRBJ2-5; D call uncertain. The CDR3 loop spans 14 amino acids. V dropped 0 bases and J dropped 6 bases, with 12 bases sitting between them. CDR1 SGHNT and CDR2 YYREEE come from the germline V gene (reference sequence). The CDR3 sequence: CASSLASSPKTQYF. Here the CDR3 DNA reads TGTGCCAGCAGCTTGGCTAGTTCTCCGAAGACCCAGTACTTC.

The V call is TRBV7-9, the J call TRBJ2-7, with 9 bases matching TRBD1. After removal of 6 bases from V and 2 bases from J, the junction contained 5 bases not matched to a gene. CDR1 SEHNR and CDR2 FQNEAQ come from the germline V gene (reference sequence). There are 14 residues in the CDR3. CDR3 residues: CASSPGTGPYEQYF. The CDR3 nucleotides read TGTGCCAGCAGTCCCGGGACAGGGCCCTACGAGCAGTACTTC.

V and J are TRBV10-2 and TRBJ2-1, with TRBD2 matching over 12 bases. This CDR3 comprises 15 residues. Germline assignment: CDR1 WSHSY and CDR2 SAAADI. With V trimmed by 5 bases and J by 2 bases, 1 base remained unmatched. Here the CDR3 reads CASSRTSGTYNEQFF. CDR3 DNA: TGCGCCAGCAGTCGGACTAGCGGGACCTACAATGAGCAGTTCTTC.

This sequence joins TRBV15 and TRBJ2-3; TRBD2 agrees at 7 bases. V lost 3 bases to trimming and J lost 3 bases; unmatched junction nucleotides: 6. CDR3 length: 15 residues. CDR1 is LNHNV and CDR2 is YYDKDF in the germline V gene (reference sequence). The CDR3 bases are TGTGCCACCAGCAGTCAGACGGGGGGTACAGATACGCAGTATTTT. Translation gives CATSSQTGGTDTQYF.

The chain combines TRBV30 with TRBJ1-2, with 7 bases lining up with TRBD1. After removal of 4 bases from V and 8 bases from J, the junction contained 7 bases not matched to a gene. The CDR3 is 12 amino acids. Germline V lookup: CDR1 GTSNPN, CDR2 SVGIG (reference sequence). The CDR3 DNA sequence: TGTGCCTGGAAGGGACAGTGGGAGGGCTACACCTTC. This codes for CAWKGQWEGYTF.

This clone was seen once. The chain carries TRBV5-6 and TRBJ2-7, with 10 bases identical to TRBD1. V was pared by 0 bases and J by 3 bases, with 3 bases of the junction left unmatched. This CDR3 is 15 amino acids long. The V gene's germline CDR1 is SGHDT and CDR2 YYEEEE. CDR3 in amino acids: CASSLVRTGGYEQYF. CDR3 in DNA: TGTGCCAGCAGCTTGGTTCGGACAGGGGGCTACGAGCAGTACTTC.

This clone turned up a few times. One junction end disagrees with the germline gene, perhaps due to a read error. The chain employs TRBV7-9 and TRBJ2-5, with 7 bases that match TRBD1. The CDR3 extends over 13 amino acids. The V gene's germline CDR1 is SEHNR and CDR2 FQNEAQ (reference sequence). The CDR3 DNA sequence: TGTGCCAGCAGCTCCCTGGCCCGGGACAGCGCTGACTTC. It specifies CASSSLARDSADF.